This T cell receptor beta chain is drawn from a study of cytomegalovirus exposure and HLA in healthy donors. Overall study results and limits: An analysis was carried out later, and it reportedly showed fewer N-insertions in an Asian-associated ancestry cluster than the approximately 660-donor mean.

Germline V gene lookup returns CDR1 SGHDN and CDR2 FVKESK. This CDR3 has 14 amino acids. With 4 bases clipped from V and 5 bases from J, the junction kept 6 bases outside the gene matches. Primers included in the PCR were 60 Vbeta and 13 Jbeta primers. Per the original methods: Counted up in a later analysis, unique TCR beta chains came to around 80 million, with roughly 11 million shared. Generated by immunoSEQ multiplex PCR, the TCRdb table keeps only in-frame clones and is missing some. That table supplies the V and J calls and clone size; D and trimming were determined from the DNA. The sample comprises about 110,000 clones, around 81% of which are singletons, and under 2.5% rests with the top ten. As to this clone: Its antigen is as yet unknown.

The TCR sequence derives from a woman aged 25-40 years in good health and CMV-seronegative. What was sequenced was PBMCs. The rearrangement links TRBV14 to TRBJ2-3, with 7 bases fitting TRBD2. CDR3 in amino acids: CASSREGQGDTQYF. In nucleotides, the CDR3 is TGTGCCAGCAGCCGGGAGGGCCAGGGAGATACGCAGTATTTT. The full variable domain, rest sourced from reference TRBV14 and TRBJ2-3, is EAGVTQFPSHSVIEKGQTVTLRCDPISGHDNLYWYRRVMGKEIKFLLHFVKESKQDESGMPNNRFLAERTGGTYSTLKVQPAELEDSGVYFCASSREGQGDTQYFGPGTRLTVL.